The rows below give T cell receptor beta chains drawn from one sample of a study of T cell changes during pregnancy in multiple sclerosis. The assay was immunoSEQ multiplex PCR, and TCRdb's table has in-frame clones only and misses some. The data hold tens of thousands of clones, with 92% observed a single time. This sample comprised peripheral blood, obtained in the second trimester of pregnancy. The receptors stem from a female donor in good health, enrolled as a control in a pregnancy study. CDR3s include the opening cysteine and the closing phenylalanine or tryptophan. The D gene is left open where the match is weak. Size tells how often a clone was seen (once, few, many) or the class of an expanded clone, and some rows leave it out.

clone_size	v_call	d_call	j_call	cdr3_nt	cdr3_aa
once	TRBV18	.	TRBJ2-3	TGTGCCAGCTCACCGAAAGTAGCGGGCACAGATACGCAGTATTTT	CASSPKVAGTDTQYF
.	TRBV15	.	TRBJ2-5	TGTGCCACCAGCAGAGATAACTCGGACAGCCCAGAGACCCAGTACTTC	CATSRDNSDSPETQYF
.	TRBV7-9	.	TRBJ1-1	TGTGCCAGCAGCCCCCGGACAGAAGCTTTCTTT	CASSPRTEAFF
.	TRBV5-1	TRBD2	TRBJ2-3	TGCGCCAGCAGCTTACTAGCGGGAGGGCCCTCAGATACGCAGTATTTT	CASSLLAGGPSDTQYF
.	TRBV5-1	.	TRBJ1-5	TGCGCCAGCAGCTTGGAGCCGAATAGCAATCAGCCCCAGCATTTT	CASSLEPNSNQPQHF
.	TRBV28	.	TRBJ2-1	TGTGCCAGCAGTTCCCCTGGGAGTGAGCAGTTCTTC	CASSSPGSEQFF
.	TRBV7-2	TRBD2	TRBJ2-7	TGTGCCAGCAGCTTGGCTAGCGGGAATTACGAGCAGTACTTC	CASSLASGNYEQYF
.	TRBV7-9	.	TRBJ1-4	TGTGCCAGCAGCTTACGGGGGGTCGCAACTAATGAAAAACTGTTTTTT	CASSLRGVATNEKLFF
.	TRBV6-5	.	TRBJ2-5	TGTGCCAGCAGTCCCATGATGGGGGCGGAGACCCAGTACTTC	CASSPMMGAETQYF
.	TRBV14	.	TRBJ1-1	TGTGCCAGCAAGTTGGAGACTGGGAACACTGAAGCTTTCTTT	CASKLETGNTEAFF
.	TRBV5-6	.	TRBJ1-3	TGTGCCAGCAGCTTGGTTCGGGATCCTGGAAACACCATATATTTT	CASSLVRDPGNTIYF
.	TRBV28	.	TRBJ1-2	TGTGCCAGCAGTTTATTCCCCTCAGGCGGGAACTATGGCTACACCTTC	CASSLFPSGGNYGYTF
.	TRBV19	.	TRBJ1-3	TGTGCCAGTAGTATCGGGGGACTAATTATCTCTGGAAACACCATATATTTT	CASSIGGLIISGNTIYF
.	TRBV10-2	TRBD1	TRBJ2-2	TGCGCCACCGACAGGGCTGGCACCGGGGAGCTGTTTTTT	CATDRAGTGELFF